This T cell receptor beta chain was recovered during a study of cytomegalovirus exposure and HLA in healthy donors. Germline V CDR1 and CDR2: MDHEN, SYDVKM. The length of the CDR3 is 13 residues. J was trimmed by 8 bases and V by 6 bases; bases with no gene match: 8. The primer mix had 60 Vbeta and 13 Jbeta primers. Sequencing used immunoSEQ multiplex PCR; TCRdb keeps in-frame clones, though not all of them. The data show some 130,000 clones, 75% to 80% seen once. The sequenced sample consisted of PBMCs. The clonotype comes from a woman in her 30s in good health and CMV-seropositive. This chain connects TRBV28 to TRBJ1-2; 8 positions match TRBD1. The CDR3 is CASRVPGGYGYTF. The CDR3 DNA follows: TGTGCCAGCAGAGTCCCAGGGGGCTACGGCTACACCTTC.